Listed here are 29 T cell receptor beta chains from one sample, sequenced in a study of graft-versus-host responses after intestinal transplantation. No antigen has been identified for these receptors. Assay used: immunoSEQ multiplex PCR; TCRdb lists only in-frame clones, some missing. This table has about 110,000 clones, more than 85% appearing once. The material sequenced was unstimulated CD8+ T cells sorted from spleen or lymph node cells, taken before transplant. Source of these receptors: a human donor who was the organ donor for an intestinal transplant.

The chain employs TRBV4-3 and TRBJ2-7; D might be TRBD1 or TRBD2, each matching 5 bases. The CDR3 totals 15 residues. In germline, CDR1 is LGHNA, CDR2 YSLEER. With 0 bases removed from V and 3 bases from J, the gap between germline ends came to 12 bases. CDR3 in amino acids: CASSQDLREYYEQYF. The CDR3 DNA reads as TGCGCCAGCAGCCAAGATCTCAGGGAGTACTACGAGCAGTACTTC.

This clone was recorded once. The CDR3, as DNA: TGCGCCAGCAGCCAGGAAGCCGGGACACCTACCTACAATGAGCAGTTCTTC. Translation: CASSQEAGTPTYNEQFF. This sequence joins TRBV4-3 and TRBJ2-1; the D gene is possibly TRBD1 (6 bases). Trimming left V 3 bases short and J 2 bases short, with 17 bases between. The CDR3 consists of 17 residues. Germline CDR1 is LGHNA and CDR2 is YSLEER.

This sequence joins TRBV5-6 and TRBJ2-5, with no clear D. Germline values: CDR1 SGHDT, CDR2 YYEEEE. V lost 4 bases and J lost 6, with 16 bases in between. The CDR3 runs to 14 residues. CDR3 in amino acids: CASSPPVGKKTQYF. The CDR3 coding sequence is TGTGCCAGCAGCCCCCCGGTGGGTAAGAAGACCCAGTACTTC.

As DNA, the CDR3 is TGTGCCAGCACCTCGGCGGGACCCCTTTACAATGAGCAGTTCTTC. This sequence encodes CASTSAGPLYNEQFF. The chain joins TRBV27 to TRBJ2-1; the D gene is possibly TRBD2 (6 bases). Germline V gene sequence: CDR1 MNHEY, CDR2 SMNVEV (reference sequence). This CDR3 contains 15 residues. Trimming took 7 bases from V and 4 from J, leaving 17 bases between them.

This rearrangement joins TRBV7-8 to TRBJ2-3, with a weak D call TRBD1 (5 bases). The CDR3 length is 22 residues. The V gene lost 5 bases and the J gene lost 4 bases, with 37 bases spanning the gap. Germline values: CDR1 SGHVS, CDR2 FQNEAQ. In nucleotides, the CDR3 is TGTGCCAGCAGCCCACAGCTGGCGGCGAGGCCAGTAAGGGGCAATGAGTCAGATACGCAGTATTTT. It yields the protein CASSPQLAARPVRGNESDTQYF.

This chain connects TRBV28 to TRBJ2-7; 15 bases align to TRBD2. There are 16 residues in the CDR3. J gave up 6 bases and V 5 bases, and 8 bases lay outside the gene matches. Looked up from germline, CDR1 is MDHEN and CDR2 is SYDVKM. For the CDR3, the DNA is TGTGCCAGCAGTATAGGACTAGCGGGAGGGCGGCGCGAGCAGTACTTC. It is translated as CASSIGLAGGRREQYF.

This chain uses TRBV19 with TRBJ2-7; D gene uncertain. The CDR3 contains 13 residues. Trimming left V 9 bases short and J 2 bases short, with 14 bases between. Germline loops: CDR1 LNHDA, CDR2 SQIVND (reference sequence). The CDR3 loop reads CASSLGNTYEQYF. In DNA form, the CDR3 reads TGTGCCAGCTCATTGGGAAATACCTACGAGCAGTACTTC. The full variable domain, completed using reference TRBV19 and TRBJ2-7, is DGGITQSPKYLFRKEGQNVTLSCEQNLNHDAMYWYRQDPGQGLRLIYYSQIVNDFQKGDIAEGYSVSREKKESFPLTVTSAQKNPTAFYLCASSLGNTYEQYFGPGTRLTVT.

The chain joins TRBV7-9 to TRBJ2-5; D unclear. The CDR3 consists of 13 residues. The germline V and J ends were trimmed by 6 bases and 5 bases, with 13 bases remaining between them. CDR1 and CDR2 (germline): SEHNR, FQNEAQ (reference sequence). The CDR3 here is CASSSTLGETQYF. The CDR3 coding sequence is TGTGCCAGCAGTTCGACCCTAGGGGAGACCCAGTACTTC.

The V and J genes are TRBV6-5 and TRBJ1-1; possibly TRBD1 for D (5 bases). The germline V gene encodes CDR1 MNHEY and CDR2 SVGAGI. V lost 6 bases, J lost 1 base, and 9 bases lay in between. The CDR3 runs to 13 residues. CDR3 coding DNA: TGTGCCAGCAGCATAACAGGGAACACTGAAGCTTTCTTT. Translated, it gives CASSITGNTEAFF.

CDR3: CASSLLAGNYNEQFF. The CDR3 nucleotides are TGTGCCAGCAGTCTTCTAGCGGGAAACTACAATGAGCAGTTCTTC. V is TRBV27 and J is TRBJ2-1, with 9 nucleotides matching TRBD2. CDR3 length: 15 amino acids. In germline, CDR1 is MNHEY, CDR2 SMNVEV (reference sequence). The V gene end was trimmed by 5 bases and the J gene end by 3 bases; junction bases not matched to a gene: 5.

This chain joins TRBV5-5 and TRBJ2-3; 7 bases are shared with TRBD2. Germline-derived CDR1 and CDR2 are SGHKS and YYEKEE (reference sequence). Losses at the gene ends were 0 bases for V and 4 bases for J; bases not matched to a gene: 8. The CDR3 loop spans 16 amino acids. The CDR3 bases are TGTGCCAGCAGCTTGGAGTGGGCGGGAGAGGCAGATACGCAGTATTTT. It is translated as CASSLEWAGEADTQYF.

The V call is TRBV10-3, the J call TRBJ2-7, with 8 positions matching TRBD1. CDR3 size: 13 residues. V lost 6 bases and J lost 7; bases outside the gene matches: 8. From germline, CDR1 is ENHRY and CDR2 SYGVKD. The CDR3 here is CAIRTGARGEQYF. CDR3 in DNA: TGTGCCATCAGGACAGGGGCCCGGGGAGAGCAGTACTTC.

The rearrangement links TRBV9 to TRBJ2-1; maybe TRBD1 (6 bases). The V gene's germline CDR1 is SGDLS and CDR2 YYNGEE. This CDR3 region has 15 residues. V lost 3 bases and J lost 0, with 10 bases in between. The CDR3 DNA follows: TGTGCCAGCAGCGGCTCCAGGGGCTCCTACAATGAGCAGTTCTTC. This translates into CASSGSRGSYNEQFF.

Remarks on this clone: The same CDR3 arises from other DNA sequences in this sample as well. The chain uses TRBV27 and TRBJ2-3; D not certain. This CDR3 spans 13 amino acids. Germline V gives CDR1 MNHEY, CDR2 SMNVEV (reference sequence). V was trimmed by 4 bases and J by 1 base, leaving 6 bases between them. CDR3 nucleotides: TGTGCCAGCAGTTCCCTTGGCACAGATACGCAGTATTTT. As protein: CASSSLGTDTQYF.

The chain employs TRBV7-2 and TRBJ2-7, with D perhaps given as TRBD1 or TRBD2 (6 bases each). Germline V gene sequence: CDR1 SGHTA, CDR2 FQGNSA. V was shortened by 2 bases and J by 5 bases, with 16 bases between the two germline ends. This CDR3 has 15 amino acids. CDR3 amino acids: CASSLRNRVADEQYF. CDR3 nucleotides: TGTGCCAGCAGCTTAAGGAACAGGGTAGCGGACGAGCAGTACTTC.

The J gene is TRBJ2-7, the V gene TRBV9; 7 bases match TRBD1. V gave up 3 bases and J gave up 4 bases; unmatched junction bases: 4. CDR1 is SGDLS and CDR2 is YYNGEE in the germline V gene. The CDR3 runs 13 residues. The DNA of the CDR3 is TGTGCCAGCAGCGGGGGACAGTTATACGAGCAGTACTTC. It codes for CASSGGQLYEQYF.

The CDR3 bases are TGTGCCACCAGGTACCGAAGGTTCAAGGTGAGGAATGGCTACACCTTC. It specifies CATRYRRFKVRNGYTF. The V gene is TRBV15, the J gene TRBJ1-2; D gene uncertain. The germline V gene has CDR1 LNHNV and CDR2 YYDKDF (reference sequence). The CDR3 extends over 16 amino acids. Trimming cost V 6 bases and J 6 bases, with 23 bases left between them.

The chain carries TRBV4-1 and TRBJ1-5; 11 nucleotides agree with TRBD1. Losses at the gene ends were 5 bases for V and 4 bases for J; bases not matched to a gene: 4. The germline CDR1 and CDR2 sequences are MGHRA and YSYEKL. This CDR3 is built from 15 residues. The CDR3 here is CASSEGTGGNQPQHF. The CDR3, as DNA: TGCGCCAGCAGCGAGGGGACAGGGGGGAATCAGCCCCAGCATTTT.

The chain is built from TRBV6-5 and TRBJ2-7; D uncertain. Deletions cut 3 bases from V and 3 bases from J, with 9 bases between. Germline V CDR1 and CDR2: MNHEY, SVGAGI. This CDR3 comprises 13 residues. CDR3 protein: CASSYTTGYEQYF. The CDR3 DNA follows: TGTGCCAGCAGTTATACGACGGGCTACGAGCAGTACTTC.

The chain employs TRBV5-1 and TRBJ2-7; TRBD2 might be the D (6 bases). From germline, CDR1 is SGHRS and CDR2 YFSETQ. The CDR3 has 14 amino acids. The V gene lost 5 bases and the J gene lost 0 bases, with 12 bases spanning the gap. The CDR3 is CASSSGTSSYEQYF. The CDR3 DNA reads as TGCGCCAGCAGTTCCGGGACTTCCTCCTACGAGCAGTACTTC.

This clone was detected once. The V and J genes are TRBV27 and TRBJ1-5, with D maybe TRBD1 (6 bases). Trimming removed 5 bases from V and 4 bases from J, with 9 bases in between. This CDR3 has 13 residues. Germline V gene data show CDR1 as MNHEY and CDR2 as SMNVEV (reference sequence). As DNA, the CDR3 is TGTGCCAGCAGTGATGGGACAAATCAGCCCCAGCATTTT. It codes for CASSDGTNQPQHF.

The CDR3 DNA reads as TGTGCCAGCAGCGATATCTGGCAGGGGGAACGAGATACGCAGTATTTT. Its translation is CASSDIWQGERDTQYF. This chain uses TRBV5-6 with TRBJ2-3; the match to TRBD1 covers 7 bases. CDR3 length: 16 residues. Trimming removed 4 bases from V and 5 bases from J; junction bases left unmatched: 13. The germline V gene encodes CDR1 SGHDT and CDR2 YYEEEE. Full variable domain (missing parts from reference TRBV5-6 and TRBJ2-3): DAGVTQSPTHLIKTRGQQVTLRCSPKSGHDTVSWYQQALGQGPQFIFQYYEEEERQRGNFPDRFSGHQFPNYSSELNVNALLLGDSALYLCASSDIWQGERDTQYFGPGTRLTVL.

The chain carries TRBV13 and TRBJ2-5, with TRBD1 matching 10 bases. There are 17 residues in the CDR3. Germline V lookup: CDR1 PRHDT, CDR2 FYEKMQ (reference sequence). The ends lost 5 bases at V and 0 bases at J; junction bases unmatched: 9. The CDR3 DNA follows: TGTGCCAGCAGCAACCGAAGACAGGGGGCGTACCAAGAGACCCAGTACTTC. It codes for CASSNRRQGAYQETQYF.

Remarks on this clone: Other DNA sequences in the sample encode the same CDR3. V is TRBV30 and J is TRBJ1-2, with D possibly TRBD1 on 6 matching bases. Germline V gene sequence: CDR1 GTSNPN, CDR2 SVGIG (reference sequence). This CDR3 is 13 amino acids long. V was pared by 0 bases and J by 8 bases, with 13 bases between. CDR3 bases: TGTGCCTGGAGTGTAGGGGGGTTGAACGGCTACACCTTC. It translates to CAWSVGGLNGYTF.

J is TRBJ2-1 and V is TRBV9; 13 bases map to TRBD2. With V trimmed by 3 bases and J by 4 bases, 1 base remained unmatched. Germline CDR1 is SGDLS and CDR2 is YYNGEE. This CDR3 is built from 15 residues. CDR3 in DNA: TGTGCCAGCAGCGGGGGACTAGCGGGGTACAATGAGCAGTTCTTC. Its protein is CASSGGLAGYNEQFF.

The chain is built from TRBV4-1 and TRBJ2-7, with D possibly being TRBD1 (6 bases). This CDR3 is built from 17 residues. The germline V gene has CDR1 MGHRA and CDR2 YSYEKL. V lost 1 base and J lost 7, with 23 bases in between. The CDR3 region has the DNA TGCGCCAGCAGCCAAGGGGGGTGGAAGGACAGCTTTACAGAGCAGTACTTC. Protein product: CASSQGGWKDSFTEQYF.

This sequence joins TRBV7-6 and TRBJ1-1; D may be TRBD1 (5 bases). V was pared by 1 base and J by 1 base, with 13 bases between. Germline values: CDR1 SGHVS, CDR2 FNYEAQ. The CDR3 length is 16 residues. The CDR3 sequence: CASSLVVGGQNTEAFF. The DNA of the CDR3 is TGTGCCAGCAGCTTAGTCGTTGGGGGTCAGAACACTGAAGCTTTCTTT.

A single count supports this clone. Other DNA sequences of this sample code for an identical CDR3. The CDR3 reads CASSLLTSGRALTGELFF. The CDR3 DNA is TGTGCCAGCAGCTTGCTGACTAGCGGGAGGGCCCTCACCGGGGAGCTGTTTTTT. The chain has TRBV5-6 and TRBJ2-2; TRBD2 matches at 14 bases. The CDR3 sequence is 18 residues long. V lost 1 base, J lost 4 bases, and 6 bases stayed unmatched. The V gene's germline CDR1 is SGHDT and CDR2 YYEEEE.

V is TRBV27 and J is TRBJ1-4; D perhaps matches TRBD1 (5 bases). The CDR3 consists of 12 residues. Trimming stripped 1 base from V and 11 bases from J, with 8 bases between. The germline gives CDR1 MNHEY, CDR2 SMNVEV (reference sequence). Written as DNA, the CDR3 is TGTGCCAGCAGTTTATTGGGGGGTAAACTGTTTTTT. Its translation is CASSLLGGKLFF. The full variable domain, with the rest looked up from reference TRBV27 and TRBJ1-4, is EAQVTQNPRYLITVTGKKLTVTCSQNMNHEYMSWYRQDPGLGLRQIYYSMNVEVTDKGDVPEGYKVSRKEKRNFPLILESPSPNQTSLYFCASSLLGGKLFFGSGTQLSVL.